This is a list of T cell receptor beta chains from one sample in a study of blood T cell repertoires in COVID-19. TCRdb's table, derived via immunoSEQ multiplex PCR, lists solely in-frame clones and lacks some. The sample has under 300,000 clones; approximately 80% are singletons. Source material: PBMCs or T cells enriched from blood (not recorded which). These TCRs come from a middle-aged man who had recovered from COVID-19. Both conserved end residues are part of each CDR3. Fields, in order: V gene, J gene, clone size, D gene, CDR3 protein, CDR3 DNA. D genes are given only for firm matches. A row's size may be missing; if present it is once, few, many or a size class.

>TRBV29-1|TRBJ2-5|.|.
CSVAQVGETQYF
TGCAGCGTGGCCCAGGTGGGAGAGACCCAGTACTTC
>TRBV3-1/TRBV3-2|TRBJ2-7|few|TRBD1
CASSQPGQGTSYEQYF
TGTGCCAGCAGCCAACCGGGACAGGGGACATCCTACGAGCAGTACTTC
>TRBV9|TRBJ1-1|.|.
CASSRWQGTEAFF
TGTGCCAGCAGCAGGTGGCAGGGCACTGAGGCTTTCTTT
>TRBV5-1|TRBJ1-1|.|TRBD1
CASSQDRANTEAFF
TGCGCCAGCAGCCAGGACAGGGCGAACACTGAAGCTTTCTTT
>TRBV5-4|TRBJ2-3|.|TRBD2
CASSPRLAGADTQYF
TGTGCCAGCAGCCCCAGACTAGCGGGAGCAGATACGCAGTATTTT
>TRBV18|TRBJ2-7|once|TRBD1
CASSARDSFPYEQYF
TGTGCCAGCTCAGCCCGGGACAGCTTTCCCTACGAGCAGTACTTC
>TRBV7-3|TRBJ2-5|.|.
CASSVDYQETQYF
TGTGCCAGCAGCGTGGACTACCAAGAGACCCAGTACTTC
>TRBV19|TRBJ2-5|.|.
CASSLGTETQYF
TGTGCCAGTAGTTTAGGGACTGAGACCCAGTACTTC
>TRBV9|TRBJ2-7|.|.
CASSPLPGQHSYEQYF
TGTGCCAGCAGCCCGTTACCGGGACAACACTCCTACGAGCAGTACTTC
>TRBV5-6|TRBJ2-7|.|TRBD1
CASSFSDREYEQYF
TGTGCCAGCAGCTTTTCTGACAGGGAGTACGAGCAGTACTTC
>TRBV29-1|TRBJ2-3|few|TRBD2
CSVAGGGGGPGTQYF
TGCAGCGTCGCGGGAGGCGGGGGGGGCCCCGGTACGCAGTATTTT
>TRBV18|TRBJ1-4|.|TRBD1
CASSPVEGDSVNF
TGTGCCAGCTCACCAGTCGAGGGGGACAGTGTCAATTTT
>TRBV27|TRBJ2-5|.|.
CASSRRDGETQYF
TGTGCCAGCAGTCGCCGGGATGGAGAGACCCAGTACTTC
>TRBV4-2|TRBJ2-1|.|TRBD2
CASRAGGQGYNEQFF
TGTGCCAGTCGTGCGGGAGGCCAGGGATACAATGAGCAGTTCTTC
>TRBV7-9|TRBJ2-7|many|.
CASSLEPLTEQYF
TGTGCCAGCAGCCTTGAGCCCCTCACCGAGCAGTACTTC
>TRBV6-2/TRBV6-3|TRBJ1-6|.|.
CASSYFGSSYNSPLHF
TGTGCCAGCAGTTACTTTGGGAGCTCCTATAATTCACCCCTCCACTTT
>TRBV6-5|TRBJ1-5|.|.
CASSYLRGQPQHF
TGTGCCAGCAGTTACCTCAGGGGACAGCCCCAGCATTTT
>TRBV5-4|TRBJ2-1|.|.
CASSLIPRSDEQFF
TGTGCCAGCAGCTTGATACCCCGGTCCGATGAGCAGTTCTTC
>TRBV7-2|TRBJ1-2|.|.
CASSFGQGYGYTF
.
>TRBV7-3|TRBJ2-5|.|TRBD2
CASSPGLAGAWETQYF
TGTGCCAGCAGCCCGGGACTAGCGGGAGCGTGGGAGACCCAGTACTTC
>TRBV19|TRBJ1-5|few|.
CASRRTDLIQPQHF
TGTGCCAGTAGGAGGACAGACCTTATTCAGCCCCAGCATTTT
>TRBV9|TRBJ1-2|.|TRBD1
CASSVGDSSNYGYTF
TGTGCCAGCAGCGTAGGGGACAGCAGTAACTATGGCTACACCTTC
>TRBV7-2|TRBJ2-5|.|.
CASAYNKGVGETQYF
TGTGCCAGCGCCTACAACAAGGGAGTTGGGGAGACCCAGTACTTC
>TRBV10-3|TRBJ2-1|.|TRBD2
CAISSGTSGSDNEQFF
TGTGCCATCAGCTCCGGGACTAGCGGGTCCGACAATGAGCAGTTCTTC
>TRBV9|TRBJ2-1|.|TRBD2
CASSDWTSGKAEQFF
TGTGCCAGCAGCGATTGGACTAGCGGGAAAGCTGAGCAGTTCTTC
>TRBV2|TRBJ1-5|.|.
CASSVDSYNQPQHF
TGTGCCAGCAGTGTGGACAGTTACAATCAGCCCCAGCATTTT
>TRBV6-5|TRBJ2-1|.|.
CASSYDELEEQFF
TGTGCCAGCAGTTACGATGAATTGGAGGAGCAGTTCTTC
>TRBV28|TRBJ2-5|.|.
CASRVGVGAGEETQYF
TGTGCCAGCAGGGTAGGGGTAGGGGCAGGGGAGGAGACCCAGTACTTC
>TRBV4-1|TRBJ1-3|.|.
CASSQGLSSSGNTIYF
TGCGCCAGCAGCCAAGGACTTTCCAGCTCTGGAAACACCATATATTTT
>TRBV9|TRBJ1-1|.|.
CASSVDSAEAFF
TGTGCCAGCAGCGTAGACTCGGCTGAAGCTTTCTTT
>TRBV2|TRBJ1-5|.|.
CASSVAQNQPQHF
TGTGCCAGCAGTGTGGCTCAGAATCAGCCCCAGCATTTT
>TRBV27|TRBJ1-2|.|TRBD1
CASSFDREGVGGYTF
TGTGCCAGCAGTTTCGACAGGGAAGGTGTCGGTGGCTACACCTTC
>TRBV6-4|TRBJ2-7|.|.
CASSDSRGGRDYEQYF
TGTGCCAGCAGTGACTCAAGGGGGGGCCGCGACTACGAGCAGTACTTC
>TRBV30|TRBJ2-5|.|.
CAWSVDSQGETQYF
TGTGCCTGGAGTGTCGACAGCCAGGGAGAGACCCAGTACTTC
>TRBV7-2|TRBJ2-2|.|.
CASSLVWRGELFF
TGTGCCAGCAGCTTAGTTTGGAGAGGGGAGCTGTTTTTT
>TRBV2|TRBJ1-3|few|.
CARGGQTRSSGNTIYF
TGTGCCAGGGGGGGGCAGACGAGAAGCTCTGGAAACACCATATATTTT
>TRBV10-1|TRBJ2-7|.|TRBD1
CASSSGQDPEQYF
TGCGCCAGCAGTTCGGGACAGGATCCCGAGCAGTACTTC
>TRBV29-1|TRBJ2-7|.|TRBD1
CSVGTDPWEQYF
TGCAGCGTCGGGACAGACCCGTGGGAGCAGTACTTC
>TRBV18|TRBJ1-6|.|.
CASSPDITNSPLHF
TGTGCCAGCTCACCGGACATTACCAATTCACCCCTCCACTTT
>TRBV2|TRBJ1-1|.|TRBD1
CASREGGQGNTEAFF
TGTGCCAGCAGGGAAGGTGGACAGGGTAACACTGAAGCTTTCTTT
>TRBV13|TRBJ1-3|once|.
CASSLTPDRSSGNTIYF
TGTGCCAGCAGCTTAACCCCGGACAGATCCTCTGGAAACACCATATATTTT
>TRBV28|TRBJ1-1|.|TRBD1
CASRSQGAGNTEAFF
TGTGCCAGCAGGTCGCAGGGGGCAGGTAACACTGAAGCTTTCTTT
>TRBV7-2|TRBJ2-3|.|.
CASSRDWVTDTQYF
TGTGCCAGCAGCAGGGACTGGGTCACAGATACGCAGTATTTT
>TRBV4-1|TRBJ1-3|.|.
CASSHLITQGSGNTIYF
TGCGCCAGCAGCCACCTTATTACCCAGGGTTCAGGAAACACCATATATTTT
>TRBV4-3|TRBJ2-5|.|TRBD2
CASSQASGGAGKETQYF
TGCGCCAGCAGCCAAGCTAGCGGGGGGGCCGGCAAAGAGACCCAGTACTTC
>TRBV10-2|TRBJ2-1|few|TRBD2
CASRHGLAGVVREQFF
TGCGCCAGCAGACACGGACTAGCGGGGGTGGTCCGAGAGCAGTTCTTC
>TRBV12-3/TRBV12-4|TRBJ1-2|.|TRBD1
CASSPGGWGYTF
TGTGCCAGCAGCCCAGGGGGCTGGGGCTACACCTTC
>TRBV6-5|TRBJ1-1|few|TRBD1
CASSYLRQGWYTEAFF
TGTGCCAGCAGTTACTTACGACAGGGGTGGTACACTGAAGCTTTCTTT
>TRBV30|TRBJ1-5|.|.
CASEGRTLKVQPQHF
TGTGCCTCCGAAGGTCGGACATTAAAGGTGCAGCCCCAGCATTTT
>TRBV5-1|TRBJ2-1|.|TRBD2
CASSYGLAEASYNEQFF
TGCGCCAGCAGCTACGGACTAGCGGAAGCCTCCTACAATGAGCAGTTCTTC
>TRBV3-1/TRBV3-2|TRBJ2-2|.|.
CASSRRRGGSTGELFF
TGTGCCAGCAGCCGCCGGCGGGGTGGAAGTACCGGGGAGCTGTTTTTT